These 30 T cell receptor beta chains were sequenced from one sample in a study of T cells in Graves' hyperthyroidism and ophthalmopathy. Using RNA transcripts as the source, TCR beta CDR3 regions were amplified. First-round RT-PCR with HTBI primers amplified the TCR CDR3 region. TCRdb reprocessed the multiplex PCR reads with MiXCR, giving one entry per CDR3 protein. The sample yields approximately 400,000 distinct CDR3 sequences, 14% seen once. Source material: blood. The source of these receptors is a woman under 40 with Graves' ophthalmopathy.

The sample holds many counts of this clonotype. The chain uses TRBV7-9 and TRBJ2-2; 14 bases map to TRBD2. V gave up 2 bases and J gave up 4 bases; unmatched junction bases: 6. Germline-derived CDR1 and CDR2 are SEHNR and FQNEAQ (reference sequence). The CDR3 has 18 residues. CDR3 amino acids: CASSLTGTSGGPTGELFF. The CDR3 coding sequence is TGTGCCAGCAGCTTAACCGGGACTAGCGGGGGACCCACCGGGGAGCTGTTTTTT.

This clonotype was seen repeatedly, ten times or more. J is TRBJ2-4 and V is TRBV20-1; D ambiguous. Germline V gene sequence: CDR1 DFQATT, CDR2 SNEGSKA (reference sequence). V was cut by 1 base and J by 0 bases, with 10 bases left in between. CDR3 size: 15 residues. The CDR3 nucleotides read TGCAGTGCTAGAGGGCGAAGTTTAGCCAAAAACATTCAGTACTTC. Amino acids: CSARGRSLAKNIQYF.

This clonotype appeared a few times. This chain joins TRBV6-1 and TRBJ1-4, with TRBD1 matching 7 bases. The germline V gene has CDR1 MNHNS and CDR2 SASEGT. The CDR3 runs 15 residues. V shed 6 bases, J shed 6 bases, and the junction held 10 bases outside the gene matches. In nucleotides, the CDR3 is TGTGCCAGCAGCTGGAGGGACAGAGCCTATGAAAAACTGTTTTTT. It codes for CASSWRDRAYEKLFF.

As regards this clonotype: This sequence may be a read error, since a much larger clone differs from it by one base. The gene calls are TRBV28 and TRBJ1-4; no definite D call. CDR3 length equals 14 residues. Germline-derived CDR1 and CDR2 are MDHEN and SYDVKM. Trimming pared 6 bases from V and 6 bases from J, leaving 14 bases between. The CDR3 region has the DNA TGTGCCAGCAGCCCGCGTAGGCCTGATGAAAAACTGTTTTTT. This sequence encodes CASSPRRPDEKLFF.

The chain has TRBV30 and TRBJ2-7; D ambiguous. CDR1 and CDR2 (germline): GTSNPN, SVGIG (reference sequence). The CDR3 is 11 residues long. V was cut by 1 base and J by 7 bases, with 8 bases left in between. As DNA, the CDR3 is TGTGCCTGGAGTGATCTTGGGGAGCAGTACTTC. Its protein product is CAWSDLGEQYF. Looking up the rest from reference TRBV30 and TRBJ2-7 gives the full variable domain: SQTIHQWPATLVQPVGSPLSLECTVEGTSNPNLYWYRQAAGRGLQLLFYSVGIGQISSEVPQNLSASRPQDRQFILSSKKLLLSDSGFYLCAWSDLGEQYFGPGTRLTVT.

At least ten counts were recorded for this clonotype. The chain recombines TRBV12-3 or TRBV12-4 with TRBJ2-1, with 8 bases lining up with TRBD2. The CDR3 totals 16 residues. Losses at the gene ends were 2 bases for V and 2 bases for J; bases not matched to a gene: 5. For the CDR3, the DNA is TGTGCCAGCAGTTTATCCGGGGGGGGCCCCTACAATGAGCAGTTCTTC. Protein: CASSLSGGGPYNEQFF.

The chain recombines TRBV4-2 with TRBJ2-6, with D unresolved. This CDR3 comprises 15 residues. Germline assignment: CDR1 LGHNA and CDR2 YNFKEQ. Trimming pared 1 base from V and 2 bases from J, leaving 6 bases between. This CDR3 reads CASSQGSTGANVLTF. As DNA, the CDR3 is TGTGCCAGCAGCCAAGGGTCGACTGGGGCCAACGTCCTGACTTTC.

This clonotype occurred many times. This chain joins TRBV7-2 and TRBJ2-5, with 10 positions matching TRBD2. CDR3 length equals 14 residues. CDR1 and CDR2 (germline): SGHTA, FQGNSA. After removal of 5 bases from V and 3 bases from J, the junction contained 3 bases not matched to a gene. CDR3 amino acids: CASSPGLAEETQYF. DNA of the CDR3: TGTGCCAGCAGCCCAGGACTAGCGGAAGAGACCCAGTACTTC. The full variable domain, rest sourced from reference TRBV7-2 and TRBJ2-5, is GAGVSQSPSNKVTEKGKDVELRCDPISGHTALYWYRQSLGQGLEFLIYFQGNSAPDKSGLPSDRFSAERTGGSVSTLTIQRTQQEDSAVYLCASSPGLAEETQYFGPGTRLLVL.

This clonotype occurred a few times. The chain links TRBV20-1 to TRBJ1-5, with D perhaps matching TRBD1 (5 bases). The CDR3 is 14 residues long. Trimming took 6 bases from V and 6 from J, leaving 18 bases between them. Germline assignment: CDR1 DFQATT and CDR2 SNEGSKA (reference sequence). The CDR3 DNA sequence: TGCAGTGCAAACGGGGGTGGTTTCAGTCAGCCCCAGCATTTT. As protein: CSANGGGFSQPQHF.

The CDR3: CASSQGQGYYEQYF. In nucleotides, the CDR3 is TGCGCCAGCAGCCAAGGACAGGGGTACTACGAGCAGTACTTC. This chain uses TRBV4-1 with TRBJ2-7; 8 bases are a match to TRBD1. Germline values: CDR1 MGHRA, CDR2 YSYEKL. The junction had 2 bases not matched to a gene; V was cut back by 1 base and J by 3 bases. CDR3 size: 14 residues.

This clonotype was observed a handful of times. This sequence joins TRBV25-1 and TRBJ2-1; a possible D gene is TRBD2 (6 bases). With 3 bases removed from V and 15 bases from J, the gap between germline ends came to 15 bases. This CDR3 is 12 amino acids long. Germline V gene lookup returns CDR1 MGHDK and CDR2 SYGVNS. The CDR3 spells CASSEGLGGRFF. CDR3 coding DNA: TGTGCCAGCAGTGAGGGTCTGGGAGGACGGTTCTTC.

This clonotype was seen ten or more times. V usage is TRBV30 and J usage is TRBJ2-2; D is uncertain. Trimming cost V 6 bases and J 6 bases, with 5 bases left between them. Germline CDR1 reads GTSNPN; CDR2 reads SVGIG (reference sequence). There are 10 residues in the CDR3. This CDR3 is CACLPGELFF. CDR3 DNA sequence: TGTGCCTGTCTCCCCGGGGAGCTGTTTTTT.

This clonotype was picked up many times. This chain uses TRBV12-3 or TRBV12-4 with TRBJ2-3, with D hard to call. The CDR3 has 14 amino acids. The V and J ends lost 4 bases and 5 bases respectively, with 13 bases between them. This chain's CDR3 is CASSSSRVGDTQYF. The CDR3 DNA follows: TGTGCCAGCAGTTCGTCAAGGGTTGGAGATACGCAGTATTTT.

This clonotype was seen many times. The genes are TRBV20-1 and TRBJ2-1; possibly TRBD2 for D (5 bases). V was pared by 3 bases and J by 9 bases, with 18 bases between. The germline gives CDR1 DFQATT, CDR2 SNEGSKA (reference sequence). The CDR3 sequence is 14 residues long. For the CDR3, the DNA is TGCAGTGCTAGGGAGGACTTGCTCCCATTTGAGCAGTTCTTC. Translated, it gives CSAREDLLPFEQFF.

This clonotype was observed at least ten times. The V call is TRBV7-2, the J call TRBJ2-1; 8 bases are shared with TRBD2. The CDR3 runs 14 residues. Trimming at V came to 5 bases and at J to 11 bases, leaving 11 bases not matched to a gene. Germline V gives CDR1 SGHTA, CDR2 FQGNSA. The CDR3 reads CASSATLAGGKQFF. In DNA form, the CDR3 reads TGTGCCAGCAGCGCCACCCTGGCGGGGGGAAAGCAGTTCTTC.

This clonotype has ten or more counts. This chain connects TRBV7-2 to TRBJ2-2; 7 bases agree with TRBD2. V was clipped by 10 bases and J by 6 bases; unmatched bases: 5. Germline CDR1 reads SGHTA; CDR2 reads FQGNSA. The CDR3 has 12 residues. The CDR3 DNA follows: TGTGCCATATGGCGGGGGTCCGGGGAGCTGTTTTTT. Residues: CAIWRGSGELFF. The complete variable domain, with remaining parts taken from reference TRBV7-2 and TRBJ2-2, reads GAGVSQSPSNKVTEKGKDVELRCDPISGHTALYWYRQSLGQGLEFLIYFQGNSAPDKSGLPSDRFSAERTGGSVSTLTIQRTQQEDSAVYLCAIWRGSGELFFGEGSRLTVL.

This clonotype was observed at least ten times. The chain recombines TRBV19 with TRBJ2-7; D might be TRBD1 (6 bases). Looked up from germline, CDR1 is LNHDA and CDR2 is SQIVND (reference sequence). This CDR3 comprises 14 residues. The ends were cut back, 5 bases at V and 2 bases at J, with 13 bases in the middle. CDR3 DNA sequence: TGTGCCAGTAGTCGGAGGACAGAGACCTACGAGCAGTACTTC. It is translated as CASSRRTETYEQYF.

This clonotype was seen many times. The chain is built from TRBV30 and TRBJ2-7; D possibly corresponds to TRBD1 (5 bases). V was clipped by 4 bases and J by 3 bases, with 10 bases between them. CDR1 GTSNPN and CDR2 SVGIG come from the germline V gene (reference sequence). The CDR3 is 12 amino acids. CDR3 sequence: CAWKAGRYEQYF. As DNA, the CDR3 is TGTGCCTGGAAGGCAGGGCGCTACGAGCAGTACTTC. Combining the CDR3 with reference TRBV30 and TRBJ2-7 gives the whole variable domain SQTIHQWPATLVQPVGSPLSLECTVEGTSNPNLYWYRQAAGRGLQLLFYSVGIGQISSEVPQNLSASRPQDRQFILSSKKLLLSDSGFYLCAWKAGRYEQYFGPGTRLTVT.

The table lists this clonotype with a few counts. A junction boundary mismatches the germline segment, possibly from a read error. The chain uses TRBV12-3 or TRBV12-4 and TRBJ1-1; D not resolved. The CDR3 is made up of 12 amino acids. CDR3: CASSLASPAGSF. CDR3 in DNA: TGTGCCAGCAGTTTAGCCTCCCCGGCAGGTTCATTT.

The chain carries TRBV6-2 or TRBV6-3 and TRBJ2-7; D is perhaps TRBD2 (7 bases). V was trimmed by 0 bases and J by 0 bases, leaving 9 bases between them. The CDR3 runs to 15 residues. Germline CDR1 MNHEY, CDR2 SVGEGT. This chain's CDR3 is CASSYSAGASYEQYF. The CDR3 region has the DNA TGTGCCAGCAGTTACTCGGCGGGGGCCTCCTACGAGCAGTACTTC.

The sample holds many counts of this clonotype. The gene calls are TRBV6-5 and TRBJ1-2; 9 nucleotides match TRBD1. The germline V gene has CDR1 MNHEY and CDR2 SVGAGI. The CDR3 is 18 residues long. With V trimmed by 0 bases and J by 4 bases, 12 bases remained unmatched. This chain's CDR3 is CASSYSRGWGQGSYGYTF. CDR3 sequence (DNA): TGTGCCAGCAGTTACTCGCGTGGTTGGGGACAGGGTAGCTATGGCTACACCTTC.

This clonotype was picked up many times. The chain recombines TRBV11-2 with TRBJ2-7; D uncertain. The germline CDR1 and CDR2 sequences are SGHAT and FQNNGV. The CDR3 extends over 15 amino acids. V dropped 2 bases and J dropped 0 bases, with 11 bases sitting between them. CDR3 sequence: CASSLRSPFSYEQYF. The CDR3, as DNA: TGTGCCAGCAGCTTAAGGTCTCCATTCTCCTACGAGCAGTACTTC.

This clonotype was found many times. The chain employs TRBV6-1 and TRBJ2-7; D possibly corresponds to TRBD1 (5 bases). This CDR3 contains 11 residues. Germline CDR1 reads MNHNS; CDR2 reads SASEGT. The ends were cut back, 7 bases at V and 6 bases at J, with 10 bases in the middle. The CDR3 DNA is TGTGCCAGCATTAGGGGTCCCGAGCAGTACTTC. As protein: CASIRGPEQYF.

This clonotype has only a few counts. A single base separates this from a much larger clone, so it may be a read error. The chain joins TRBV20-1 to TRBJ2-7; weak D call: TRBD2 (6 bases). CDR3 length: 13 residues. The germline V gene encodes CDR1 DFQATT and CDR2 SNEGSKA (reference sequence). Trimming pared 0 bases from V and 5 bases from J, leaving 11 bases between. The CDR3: CSARDGGSHEQYF. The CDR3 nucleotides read TGCAGTGCTAGAGATGGAGGGTCCCACGAGCAGTACTTC.

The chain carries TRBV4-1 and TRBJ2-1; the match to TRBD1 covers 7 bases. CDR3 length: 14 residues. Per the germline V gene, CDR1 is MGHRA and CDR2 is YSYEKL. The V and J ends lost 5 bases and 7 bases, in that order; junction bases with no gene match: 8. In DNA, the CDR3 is TGCGCCAGCAGCGAAGCCGACAGGGCGAATGAGCAGTTCTTC. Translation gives CASSEADRANEQFF.

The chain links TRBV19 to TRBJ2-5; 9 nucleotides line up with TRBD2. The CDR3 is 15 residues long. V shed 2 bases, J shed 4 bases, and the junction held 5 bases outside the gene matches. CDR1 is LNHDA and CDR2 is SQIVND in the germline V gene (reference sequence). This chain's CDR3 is CASSISRGGAETQYF. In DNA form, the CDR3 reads TGTGCCAGTAGTATATCCCGCGGGGGGGCAGAGACCCAGTACTTC.

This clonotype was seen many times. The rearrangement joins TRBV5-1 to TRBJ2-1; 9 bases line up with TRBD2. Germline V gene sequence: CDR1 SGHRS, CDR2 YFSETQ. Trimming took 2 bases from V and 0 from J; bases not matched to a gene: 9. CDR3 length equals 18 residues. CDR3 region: CASSFIAGEPNSYNEQFF. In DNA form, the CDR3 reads TGCGCCAGCAGCTTTATAGCGGGGGAGCCGAACTCCTACAATGAGCAGTTCTTC. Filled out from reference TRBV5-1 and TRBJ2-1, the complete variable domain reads KAGVTQTPRYLIKTRGQQVTLSCSPISGHRSVSWYQQTPGQGLQFLFEYFSETQRNKGNFPGRFSGRQFSNSRSEMNVSTLELGDSALYLCASSFIAGEPNSYNEQFFGPGTRLTVL.

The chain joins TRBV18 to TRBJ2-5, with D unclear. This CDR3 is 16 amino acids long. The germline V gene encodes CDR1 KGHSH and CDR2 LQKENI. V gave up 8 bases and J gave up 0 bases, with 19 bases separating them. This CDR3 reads CASHQDVGTYQETQYF. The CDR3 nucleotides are TGTGCCAGCCATCAAGACGTGGGAACGTACCAAGAGACCCAGTACTTC.

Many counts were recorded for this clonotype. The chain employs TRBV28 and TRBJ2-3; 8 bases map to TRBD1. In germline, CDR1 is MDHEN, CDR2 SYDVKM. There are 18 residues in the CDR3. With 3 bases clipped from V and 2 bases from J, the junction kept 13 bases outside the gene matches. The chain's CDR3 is CASSLRVGRTGFTDTQYF. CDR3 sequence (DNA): TGTGCCAGCAGTTTGCGGGTGGGGCGGACAGGGTTCACAGATACGCAGTATTTT.

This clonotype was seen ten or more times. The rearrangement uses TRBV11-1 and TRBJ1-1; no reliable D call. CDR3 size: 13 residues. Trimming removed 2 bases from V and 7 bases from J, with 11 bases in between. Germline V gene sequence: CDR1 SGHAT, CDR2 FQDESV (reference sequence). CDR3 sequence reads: CASSLSGADEAFF. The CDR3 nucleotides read TGTGCCAGCAGCTTATCGGGAGCGGATGAAGCTTTCTTT.